A selection of T cell receptor beta chains follows, all from one sample in a study of cytomegalovirus exposure and HLA in healthy donors. Sequencing used immunoSEQ multiplex PCR; TCRdb keeps in-frame clones, though not all of them. The sample has about 200,000 clones, roughly 85% seen once. The source material was PBMCs. These receptors all stem from a man younger than 35 in good health and CMV-seronegative. The CDR3 runs from the conserved cysteine through the conserved F or W. The order of the fields is D gene, V gene, J gene, clone size, CDR3 protein, CDR3 DNA. The D gene is left open where the match is weak. Rows give clone size only sometimes, using once, few, many, or a class for an expanded clone.

-,TRBV28,TRBJ2-2,-,CASSLEALTGELFF,TGTGCCAGCAGTTTAGAGGCTCTTACCGGGGAGCTGTTTTTT
TRBD2,TRBV6-6,TRBJ2-7,-,CASGTSGMSYEQYF,TGTGCCAGCGGGACTAGCGGGATGTCCTACGAGCAGTACTTC
TRBD1,TRBV6-1,TRBJ1-2,-,CASSRDREDYGYTF,TGTGCCAGCAGCAGGGACAGGGAGGACTATGGCTACACCTTC
-,TRBV7-9,TRBJ2-2,-,CSSSLEARGGELFF,TGTTCCAGCAGCTTAGAGGCCAGGGGCGGGGAGCTGTTTTTT
TRBD1,TRBV19,TRBJ1-2,-,CASSMQGAGNGYTF,TGTGCCAGTAGTATGCAGGGGGCGGGGAATGGCTACACCTTC
-,TRBV19,TRBJ1-5,-,CASSTQSGGKGQPQHF,TGTGCCAGTAGTACGCAGAGCGGGGGGAAAGGACAGCCCCAGCATTTT
-,TRBV9,TRBJ1-1,-,CASSVENRLNTEAFF,TGTGCCAGCAGCGTAGAAAACAGGCTGAACACTGAAGCTTTCTTT
TRBD1,TRBV11-3,TRBJ1-1,-,CASSPRVTGGMNTEAFF,TGTGCCAGCAGCCCGAGGGTGACAGGGGGTATGAACACTGAAGCTTTCTTT
TRBD1,TRBV2,TRBJ1-6,-,CASRIRDRNSPLHF,TGTGCCAGCAGGATCCGGGACAGAAATTCACCCCTCCACTTT
-,TRBV19,TRBJ2-5,-,CASSLLPAGMGEQYF,TGTGCCAGTAGTCTATTGCCGGCCGGAATGGGAGAGCAGTACTTC
-,TRBV4-3,TRBJ1-1,-,CASSQGPPGPHMNTEAFF,TGCGCCAGCAGCCAAGGCCCGCCAGGGCCTCACATGAACACTGAAGCTTTCTTT
-,TRBV9,TRBJ2-3,-,CASSVRGDTQYF,TGTGCCAGCAGCGTACGAGGAGATACGCAGTATTTT
TRBD1,TRBV5-6,TRBJ2-2,-,CASSLVGQGNTGELFF,TGTGCCAGCAGCTTGGTGGGACAGGGTAACACCGGGGAGCTGTTTTTT
TRBD1,TRBV6-5,TRBJ2-4,-,CASSGDRGDIQYF,TGTGCCAGCAGCGGAGACAGGGGGGACATTCAGTACTTC
-,TRBV5-5,TRBJ2-5,-,CASSLYGAGGETQYF,TGTGCCAGCAGCTTGTACGGGGCAGGAGGGGAGACCCAGTACTTC
-,TRBV6-5,TRBJ1-2,-,CASSYSASFYGYTF,TGTGCCAGCAGTTACTCGGCCAGTTTCTATGGCTACACCTTC
-,TRBV2,TRBJ1-5,-,CASSPAGGRLHF,TGTGCCAGCAGTCCGGCCGGGGGGCGCTTGCATTTT
-,TRBV9,TRBJ1-5,-,CASSVDWNQPQHF,TGTGCCAGCAGCGTAGACTGGAATCAGCCCCAGCATTTT
-,TRBV21-1,TRBJ2-7,-,CASSTGGTGSYEQYF,TGTGCCAGCAGCACAGGGGGTACGGGCTCCTACGAGCAGTACTTC
TRBD1,TRBV28,TRBJ2-5,once,CASSHQGALGEETQYF,TGTGCCAGCAGTCACCAGGGGGCGCTGGGAGAAGAGACCCAGTACTTC
TRBD2,TRBV4-1,TRBJ2-3,once,CASSPKLAGGPDTQYF,TGCGCCAGCAGCCCAAAACTAGCGGGGGGGCCAGATACGCAGTATTTT
-,TRBV5-4,TRBJ1-1,-,CASSLTGMNTEAFF,TGTGCCAGCAGCTTGACAGGGATGAACACTGAAGCTTTCTTT
TRBD2,TRBV11-3,TRBJ2-5,-,CASSPGLAGPEETQYF,TGTGCCAGCAGCCCAGGCCTAGCGGGGCCAGAAGAGACCCAGTACTTC
TRBD1,TRBV7-8,TRBJ1-2,-,CASSRQGAPELGYGYTF,TGTGCCAGCAGCCGACAGGGTGCCCCTGAGTTGGGCTATGGCTACACCTTC
TRBD1,TRBV9,TRBJ1-2,few,CASSVEGQAGGYTF,TGTGCCAGCAGCGTGGAGGGACAGGCGGGTGGCTACACCTTC
-,TRBV18,TRBJ2-7,few,CASSPPGVPYEQYF,TGTGCCAGCTCACCCCCAGGTGTCCCCTACGAGCAGTACTTC
-,TRBV10-3,TRBJ1-1,-,CAISESLSPGNTEAFF,TGTGCCATCAGTGAATCCCTGTCCCCAGGGAACACTGAAGCTTTCTTT
-,TRBV13,TRBJ2-3,-,CASSLGRQGSTDTQYF,TGTGCCAGCAGCTTAGGAAGGCAGGGGAGCACAGATACGCAGTATTTT
-,TRBV7-3,TRBJ2-7,-,CASSWDGSSYEQYF,TGTGCCAGCAGCTGGGACGGGAGCTCCTACGAGCAGTACTTC
-,TRBV29-1,TRBJ2-5,-,CSVDGEIQETQYF,TGCAGCGTTGATGGGGAGATCCAAGAGACCCAGTACTTC
-,TRBV7-2,TRBJ2-1,-,CASSFTSDSNEQFF,TGTGCCAGCAGCTTCACTAGTGATTCCAATGAGCAGTTCTTC
TRBD2,TRBV7-6,TRBJ2-2,-,CASSFRTSGAGELFF,TGTGCCAGCAGCTTCCGGACTAGCGGGGCCGGGGAGCTGTTTTTT
-,TRBV28,TRBJ2-1,once,CASSQLVPGFQFF,TGTGCCAGCAGTCAGCTAGTGCCGGGATTTCAGTTCTTC
TRBD1,TRBV15,TRBJ1-4,once,CATSRNQGVGEKLFF,TGTGCCACCAGCAGAAATCAGGGGGTTGGCGAAAAACTGTTTTTT
TRBD1,TRBV7-3,TRBJ2-2,-,CASSLGQGYTGELFF,TGTGCCAGCAGCCTGGGACAGGGGTACACCGGGGAGCTGTTTTTT
-,TRBV6-1,TRBJ2-7,-,CASSGFSGANISYEQYF,TGTGCCAGCAGTGGATTCTCAGGGGCCAATATTTCCTACGAGCAGTACTTC
-,TRBV28,TRBJ2-4,-,CASSTPWGGVKNIQYF,TGTGCCAGCAGTACTCCCTGGGGGGGCGTCAAAAACATTCAGTACTTC
TRBD1,TRBV11-3,TRBJ1-3,-,CASSPGQGPGNTIYF,TGTGCCAGTTCGCCGGGACAGGGGCCCGGAAACACCATATATTTT
TRBD1,TRBV11-2,TRBJ1-2,-,CASSYDRGHGYTF,TGTGCCAGCAGCTACGACAGGGGGCATGGCTACACCTTC
-,TRBV11-2,TRBJ2-1,-,CASSTDRNNEQFF,TGTGCCAGCAGCACGGACAGAAACAATGAGCAGTTCTTC
-,TRBV6-5,TRBJ2-1,-,CASGESSYNEQFF,TGTGCCAGCGGAGAGAGCTCCTACAATGAGCAGTTCTTC
-,TRBV23-1,TRBJ1-2,-,CASKVIRDNLNYGYTF,TGCGCCAGCAAAGTGATCCGGGACAACCTTAACTATGGCTACACCTTC
TRBD2,TRBV7-7,TRBJ2-3,-,CASSLLAGGPDTQYF,TGTGCTAGCAGCTTACTAGCGGGGGGGCCGGATACGCAGTATTTT
-,TRBV30,TRBJ2-3,-,CAWADLPDTQYF,TGTGCCTGGGCCGATCTACCAGATACGCAGTATTTT
TRBD1,TRBV19,TRBJ1-4,once,CASSMSGQGDKLFF,TGTGCCAGTAGTATGAGTGGTCAGGGGGATAAACTGTTTTTT
-,TRBV6-1,TRBJ2-6,-,CASAGSGANVLTF,TGTGCCAGCGCCGGCTCTGGGGCCAATGTCCTGACTTTC
TRBD2,TRBV7-3,TRBJ2-1,-,CASSQGLAGGNEQFF,TGTGCCAGCAGCCAGGGGCTAGCGGGAGGCAATGAGCAGTTCTTC
-,TRBV11-1,TRBJ2-4,-,CASSRRDTNIQYF,TGTGCCAGCAGCAGACGGGACACAAACATTCAGTACTTC
TRBD2,TRBV4-3,TRBJ2-3,-,CASSQDGRASGGAFTDTQYF,TGCGCCAGCAGCCAAGATGGGAGGGCTAGCGGGGGGGCATTCACAGATACGCAGTATTTT
-,TRBV5-4,TRBJ1-2,once,CASSPRGTDPNYGYTF,TGTGCCAGCAGCCCCCGGGGGACCGACCCTAACTATGGCTACACCTTC
-,TRBV19,TRBJ2-3,-,CASRQGGDTQYF,TGTGCCAGTCGCCAGGGGGGAGATACGCAGTATTTT
TRBD1,TRBV5-1,TRBJ1-1,once,CASSLDRGLNTEAFF,TGCGCCAGCAGCCTCGACAGGGGATTGAACACTGAAGCTTTCTTT
-,TRBV5-6,TRBJ2-5,-,CASSLWGTGYETQYF,TGTGCCAGCAGCTTGTGGGGAACAGGGTACGAGACCCAGTACTTC